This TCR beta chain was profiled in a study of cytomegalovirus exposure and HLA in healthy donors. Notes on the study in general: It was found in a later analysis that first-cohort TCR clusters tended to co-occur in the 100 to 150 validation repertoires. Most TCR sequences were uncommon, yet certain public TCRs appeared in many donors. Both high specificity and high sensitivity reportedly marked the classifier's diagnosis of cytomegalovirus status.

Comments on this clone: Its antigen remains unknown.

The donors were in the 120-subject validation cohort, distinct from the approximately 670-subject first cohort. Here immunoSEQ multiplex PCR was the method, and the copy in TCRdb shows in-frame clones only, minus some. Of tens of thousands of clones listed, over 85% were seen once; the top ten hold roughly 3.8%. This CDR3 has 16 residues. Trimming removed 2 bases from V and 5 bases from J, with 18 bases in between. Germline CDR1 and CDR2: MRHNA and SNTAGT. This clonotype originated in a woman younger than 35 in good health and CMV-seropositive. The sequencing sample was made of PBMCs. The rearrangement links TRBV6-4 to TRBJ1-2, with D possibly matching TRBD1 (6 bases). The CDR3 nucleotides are TGTGCCAGCAGTGACGGGAACAGGGAAGGGATTTATGGCTACACCTTC. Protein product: CASSDGNREGIYGYTF.